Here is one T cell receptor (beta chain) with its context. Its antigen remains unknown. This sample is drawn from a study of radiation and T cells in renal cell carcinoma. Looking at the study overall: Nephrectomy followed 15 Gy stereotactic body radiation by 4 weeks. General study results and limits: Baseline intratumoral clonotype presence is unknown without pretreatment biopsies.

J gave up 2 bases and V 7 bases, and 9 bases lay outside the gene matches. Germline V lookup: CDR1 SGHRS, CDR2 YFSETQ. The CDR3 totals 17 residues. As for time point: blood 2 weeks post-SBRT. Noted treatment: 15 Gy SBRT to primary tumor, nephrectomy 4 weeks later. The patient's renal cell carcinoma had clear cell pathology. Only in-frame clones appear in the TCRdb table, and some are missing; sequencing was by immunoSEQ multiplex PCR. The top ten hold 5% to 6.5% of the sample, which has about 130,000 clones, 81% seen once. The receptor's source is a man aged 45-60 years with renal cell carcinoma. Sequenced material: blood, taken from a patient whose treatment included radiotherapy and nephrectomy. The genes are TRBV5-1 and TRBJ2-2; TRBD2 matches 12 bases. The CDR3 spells CASSRLAGVFNTGELFF. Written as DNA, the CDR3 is TGCGCCAGCTCGAGACTAGCGGGAGTTTTCAACACCGGGGAGCTGTTTTTT. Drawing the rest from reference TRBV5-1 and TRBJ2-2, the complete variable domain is KAGVTQTPRYLIKTRGQQVTLSCSPISGHRSVSWYQQTPGQGLQFLFEYFSETQRNKGNFPGRFSGRQFSNSRSEMNVSTLELGDSALYLCASSRLAGVFNTGELFFGEGSRLTVL.